The clone carrying this T cell receptor (beta chain) has ten or more counts. Its antigen is undetermined. This sample is part of a study of T cells after yellow fever vaccination. Study-wide results and limits: Post-booster samples contained most primary-vaccination clones (approximately 95% CD4, roughly 88% CD8). Clonotype sharing between CD4 and CD8 compartments was small. It was a weaker secondary response, yet one that peaked faster, at day 5 versus 15.

5'RACE template switching produced TCR cDNA carrying a universal primer site and UMIs. TCRdb recomputed calls from the 5' RACE reads with MiXCR, one row per CDR3 protein. The sample holds roughly 330,000 distinct CDR3 sequences; 3% to 4.5% are singletons and the top ten take around 24%. V lost 5 bases to trimming and J lost 10 bases; unmatched junction nucleotides: 9. Germline V gives CDR1 DFQATT, CDR2 SNEGSKA (reference sequence). The CDR3 spans 14 residues. The V gene is TRBV20-1, the J gene TRBJ2-1, with TRBD2 identical over 12 bases. The origin of this receptor is a man younger than 30 who received the YFV17D yellow fever vaccine. The material was PBMCs, obtained 5 days after the yellow fever booster vaccination. The CDR3, as DNA: TGCAGTGCTGCTAGCGGGGGGGGTCGAGCGGAGCAGTTCTTC. Translating it yields CSAASGGGRAEQFF.